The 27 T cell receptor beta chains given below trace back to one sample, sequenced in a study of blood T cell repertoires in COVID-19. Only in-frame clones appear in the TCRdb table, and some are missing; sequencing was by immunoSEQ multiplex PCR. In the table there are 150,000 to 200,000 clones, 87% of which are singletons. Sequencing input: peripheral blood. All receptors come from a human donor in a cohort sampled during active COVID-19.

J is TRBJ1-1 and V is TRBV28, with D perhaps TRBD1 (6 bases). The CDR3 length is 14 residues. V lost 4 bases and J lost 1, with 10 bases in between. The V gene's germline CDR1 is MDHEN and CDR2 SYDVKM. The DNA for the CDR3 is TGTGCCAGCAGTTCCCTACAGGGGAACACTGAAGCTTTCTTT. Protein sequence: CASSSLQGNTEAFF.

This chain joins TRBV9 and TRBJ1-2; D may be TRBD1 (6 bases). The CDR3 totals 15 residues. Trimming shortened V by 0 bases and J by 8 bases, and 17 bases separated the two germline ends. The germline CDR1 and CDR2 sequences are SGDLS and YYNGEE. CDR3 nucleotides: TGTGCCAGCAGCGTAGGGAGACAGGACGGTGGCGGCTACACCTTC. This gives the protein CASSVGRQDGGGYTF.

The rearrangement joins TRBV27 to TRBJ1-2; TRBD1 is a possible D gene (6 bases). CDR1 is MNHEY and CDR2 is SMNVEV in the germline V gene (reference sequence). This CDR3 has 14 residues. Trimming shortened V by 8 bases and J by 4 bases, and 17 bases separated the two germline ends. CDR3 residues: CASGYRAVGYGYTF. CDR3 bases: TGTGCCAGCGGGTACAGGGCGGTGGGCTATGGCTACACCTTC.

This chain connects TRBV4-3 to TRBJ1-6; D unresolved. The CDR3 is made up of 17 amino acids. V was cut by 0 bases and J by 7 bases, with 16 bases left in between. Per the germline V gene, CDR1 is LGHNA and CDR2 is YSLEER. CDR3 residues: CASSQEWSPGKNSPLHF. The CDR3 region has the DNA TGCGCCAGCAGCCAAGAGTGGAGTCCGGGGAAAAATTCACCCCTCCACTTT.

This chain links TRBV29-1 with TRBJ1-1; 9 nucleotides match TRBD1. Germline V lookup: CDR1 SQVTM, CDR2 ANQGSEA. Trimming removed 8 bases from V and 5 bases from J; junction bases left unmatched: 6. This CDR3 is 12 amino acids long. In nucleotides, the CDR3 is TGCAGCTCCCGGGACAGGGAAACTGAAGCTTTCTTT. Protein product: CSSRDRETEAFF. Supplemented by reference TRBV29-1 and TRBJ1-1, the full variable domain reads SAVISQKPSRDICQRGTSLTIQCQVDSQVTMMFWYRQQPGQSLTLIATANQGSEATYESGFVIDKFPISRPNLTFSTLTVSNMSPEDSSIYLCSSRDRETEAFFGQGTRLTVV.

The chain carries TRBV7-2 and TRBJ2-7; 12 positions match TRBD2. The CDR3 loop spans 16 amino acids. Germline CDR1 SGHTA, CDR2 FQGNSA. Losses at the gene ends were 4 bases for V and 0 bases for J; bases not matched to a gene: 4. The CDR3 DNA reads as TGTGCCAGCAGCTCCGGACTAGCGGGGTTCTCCTACGAGCAGTACTTC. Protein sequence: CASSSGLAGFSYEQYF.

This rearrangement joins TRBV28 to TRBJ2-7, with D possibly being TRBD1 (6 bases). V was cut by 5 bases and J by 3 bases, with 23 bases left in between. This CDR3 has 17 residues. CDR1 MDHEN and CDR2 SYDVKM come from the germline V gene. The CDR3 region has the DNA TGTGCCAGCAGTCCCCTCGGATTAAGGGGGAGTGACTACGAGCAGTACTTC. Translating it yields CASSPLGLRGSDYEQYF. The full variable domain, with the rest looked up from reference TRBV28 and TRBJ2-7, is DVKVTQSSRYLVKRTGEKVFLECVQDMDHENMFWYRQDPGLGLRLIYFSYDVKMKEKGDIPEGYSVSREKKERFSLILESASTNQTSMYLCASSPLGLRGSDYEQYFGPGTRLTVT.

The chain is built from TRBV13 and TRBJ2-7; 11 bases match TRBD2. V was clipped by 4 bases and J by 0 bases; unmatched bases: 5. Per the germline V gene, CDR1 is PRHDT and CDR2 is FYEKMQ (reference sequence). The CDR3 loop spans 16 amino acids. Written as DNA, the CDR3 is TGTGCCAGCAGCTATTCGACTAGCGGGATCTCCTACGAGCAGTACTTC. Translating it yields CASSYSTSGISYEQYF.

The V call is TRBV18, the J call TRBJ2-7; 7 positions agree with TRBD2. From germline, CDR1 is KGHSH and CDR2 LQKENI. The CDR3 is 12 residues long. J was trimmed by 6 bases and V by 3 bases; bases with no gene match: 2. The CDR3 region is CASSPGGPEQYF. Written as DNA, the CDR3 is TGTGCCAGCTCACCGGGAGGGCCCGAGCAGTACTTC.

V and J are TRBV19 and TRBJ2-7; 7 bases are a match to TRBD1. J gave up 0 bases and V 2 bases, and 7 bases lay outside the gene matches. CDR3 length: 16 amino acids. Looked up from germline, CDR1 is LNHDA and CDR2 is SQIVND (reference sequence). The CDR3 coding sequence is TGTGCCAGTAGTATATCCCGAGGACAGGCCTCCTACGAGCAGTACTTC. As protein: CASSISRGQASYEQYF.

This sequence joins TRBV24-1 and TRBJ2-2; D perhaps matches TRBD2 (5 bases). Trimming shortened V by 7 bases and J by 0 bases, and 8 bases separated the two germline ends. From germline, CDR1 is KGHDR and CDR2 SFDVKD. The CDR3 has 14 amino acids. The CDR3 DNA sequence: TGTGCCACCAGACCGGGAACGAACACCGGGGAGCTGTTTTTT. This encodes CATRPGTNTGELFF.

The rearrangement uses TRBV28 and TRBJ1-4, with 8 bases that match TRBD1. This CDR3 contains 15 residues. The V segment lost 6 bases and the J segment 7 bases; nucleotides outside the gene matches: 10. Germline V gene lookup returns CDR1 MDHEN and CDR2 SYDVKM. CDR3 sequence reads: CASSLGVDRAEKLFF. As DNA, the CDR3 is TGTGCCAGCAGCCTTGGAGTGGACAGGGCTGAAAAACTGTTTTTT.

In nucleotides, the CDR3 is TGTGCCAGCAGCTGGGGGGGGTCCTACAATGAGCAGTTCTTC. It codes for CASSWGGSYNEQFF. The chain uses TRBV6-5 and TRBJ2-1; 7 bases fit TRBD2. This CDR3 has 14 amino acids. The germline V gene has CDR1 MNHEY and CDR2 SVGAGI. With V trimmed by 6 bases and J by 1 base, 3 bases remained unmatched.

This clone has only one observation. This CDR3 is CASSYAGGGRDEQYF. The CDR3 nucleotides are TGTGCCAGCAGTTATGCGGGGGGAGGGAGAGACGAGCAGTACTTC. The J gene is TRBJ2-7, the V gene TRBV6-5; 8 positions match TRBD2. J was trimmed by 5 bases and V by 3 bases; bases with no gene match: 9. Germline CDR1 and CDR2: MNHEY and SVGAGI. There are 15 residues in the CDR3.

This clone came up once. CDR3 bases: TGTGCCAGCAGCTTGTCGCCAGGACTCAATCAGCCCCAGCATTTT. It translates to CASSLSPGLNQPQHF. The chain combines TRBV5-6 with TRBJ1-5; the D is unclear. Trimming removed 1 base from V and 3 bases from J, with 11 bases in between. The CDR3 spans 15 residues. Germline CDR1 is SGHDT and CDR2 is YYEEEE.

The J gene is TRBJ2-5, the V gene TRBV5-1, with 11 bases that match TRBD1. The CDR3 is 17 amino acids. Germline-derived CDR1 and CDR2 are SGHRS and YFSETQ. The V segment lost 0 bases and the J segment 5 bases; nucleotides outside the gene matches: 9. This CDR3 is CASSLAGQGAFLETQYF. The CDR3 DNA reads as TGCGCCAGCAGCTTGGCCGGACAGGGGGCGTTTCTGGAGACCCAGTACTTC.

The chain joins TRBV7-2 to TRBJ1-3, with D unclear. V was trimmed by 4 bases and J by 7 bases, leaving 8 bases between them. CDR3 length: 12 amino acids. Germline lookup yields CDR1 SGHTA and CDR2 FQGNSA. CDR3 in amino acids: CASSSPRNTIYF. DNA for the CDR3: TGTGCCAGCAGCTCCCCCCGGAACACCATATATTTT.

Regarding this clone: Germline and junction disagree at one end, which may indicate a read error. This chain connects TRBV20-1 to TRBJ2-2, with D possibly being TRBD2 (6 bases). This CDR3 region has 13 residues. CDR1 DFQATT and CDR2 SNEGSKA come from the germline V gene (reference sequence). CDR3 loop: CSASWEDTGELFF. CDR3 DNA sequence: TGCAGCGCTAGTTGGGAGGACACCGGGGAGCTGTTTTTT.

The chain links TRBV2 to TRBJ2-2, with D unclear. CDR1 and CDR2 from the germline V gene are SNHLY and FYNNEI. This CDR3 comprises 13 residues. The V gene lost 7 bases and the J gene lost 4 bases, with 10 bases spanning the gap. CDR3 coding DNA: TGTGCCAGCACCGTGGGCACCACCGGGGAGCTGTTTTTT. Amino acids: CASTVGTTGELFF.

The CDR3 sequence is CASSLEADMNTEAFF. For the CDR3, the DNA is TGTGCCAGCAGCTTGGAGGCAGACATGAACACTGAAGCTTTCTTT. This sequence joins TRBV5-4 and TRBJ1-1; D is unclear. Germline V gene data show CDR1 as SGHNT and CDR2 as YYREEE (reference sequence). The germline V and J ends were trimmed by 0 bases and 0 bases, with 9 bases remaining between them. The length of the CDR3 is 15 residues.

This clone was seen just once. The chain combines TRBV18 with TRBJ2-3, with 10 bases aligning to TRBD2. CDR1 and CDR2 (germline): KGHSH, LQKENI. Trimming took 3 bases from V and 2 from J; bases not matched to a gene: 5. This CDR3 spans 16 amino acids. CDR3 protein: CASSPVAGGPTDTQYF. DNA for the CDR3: TGTGCCAGCTCACCCGTAGCGGGGGGCCCCACAGATACGCAGTATTTT.

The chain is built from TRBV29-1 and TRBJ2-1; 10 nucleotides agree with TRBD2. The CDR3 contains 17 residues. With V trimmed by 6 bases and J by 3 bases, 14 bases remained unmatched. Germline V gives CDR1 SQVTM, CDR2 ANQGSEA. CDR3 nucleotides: TGCAGCGTCCTCGGGCGGCAGCGGGAGGGCCTCTACAATGAGCAGTTCTTC. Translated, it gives CSVLGRQREGLYNEQFF.

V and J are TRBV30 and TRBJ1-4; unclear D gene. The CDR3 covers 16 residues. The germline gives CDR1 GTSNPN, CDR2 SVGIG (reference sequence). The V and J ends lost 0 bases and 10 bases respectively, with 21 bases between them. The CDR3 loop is CAWSVGRALPEGKLFF. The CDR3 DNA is TGTGCCTGGAGTGTAGGTAGGGCCCTTCCAGAGGGAAAACTGTTTTTT.

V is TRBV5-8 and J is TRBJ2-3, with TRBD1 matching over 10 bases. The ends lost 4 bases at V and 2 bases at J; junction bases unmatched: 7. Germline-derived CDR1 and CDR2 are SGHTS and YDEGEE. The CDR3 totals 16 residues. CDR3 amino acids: CASSPGQGGFTDTQYF. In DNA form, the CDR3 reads TGTGCCAGCAGCCCCGGACAGGGGGGATTCACAGATACGCAGTATTTT.

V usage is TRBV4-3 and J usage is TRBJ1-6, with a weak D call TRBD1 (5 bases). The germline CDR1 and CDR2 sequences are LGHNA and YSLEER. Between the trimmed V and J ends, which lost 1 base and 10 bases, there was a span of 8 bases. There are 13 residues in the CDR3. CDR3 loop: CASSQARGSPLHF. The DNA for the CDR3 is TGCGCCAGCAGCCAAGCAAGGGGATCACCCCTCCACTTT.

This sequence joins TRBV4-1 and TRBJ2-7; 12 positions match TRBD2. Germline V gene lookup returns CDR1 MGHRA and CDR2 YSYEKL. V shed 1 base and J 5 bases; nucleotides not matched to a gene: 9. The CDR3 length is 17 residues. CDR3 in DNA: TGCGCCAGCAGCCAAGCGCTAGCGGGAGGGCTAATCCACGAGCAGTACTTC. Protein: CASSQALAGGLIHEQYF.

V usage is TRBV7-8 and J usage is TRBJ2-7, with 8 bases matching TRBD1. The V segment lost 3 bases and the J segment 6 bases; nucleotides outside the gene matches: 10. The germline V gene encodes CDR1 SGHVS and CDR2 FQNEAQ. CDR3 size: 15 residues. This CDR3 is CASSFSRGPAVEQYF. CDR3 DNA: TGTGCCAGCAGCTTTTCCAGGGGGCCTGCGGTCGAGCAGTACTTC. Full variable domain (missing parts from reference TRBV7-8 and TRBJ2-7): GAGVSQSPRYKVAKRGQDVALRCDPISGHVSLFWYQQALGQGPEFLTYFQNEAQLDKSGLPSDRFFAERPEGSVSTLKIQRTQQEDSAVYLCASSFSRGPAVEQYFGPGTRLTVT.